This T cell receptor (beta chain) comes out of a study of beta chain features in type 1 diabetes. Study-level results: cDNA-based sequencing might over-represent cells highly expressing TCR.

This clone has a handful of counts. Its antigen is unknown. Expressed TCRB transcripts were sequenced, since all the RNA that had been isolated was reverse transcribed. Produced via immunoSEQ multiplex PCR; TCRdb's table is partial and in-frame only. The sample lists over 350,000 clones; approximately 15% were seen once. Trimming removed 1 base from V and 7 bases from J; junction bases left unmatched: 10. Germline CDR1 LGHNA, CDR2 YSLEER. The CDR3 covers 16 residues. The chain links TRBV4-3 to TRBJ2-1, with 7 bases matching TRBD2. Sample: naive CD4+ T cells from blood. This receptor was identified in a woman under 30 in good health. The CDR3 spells CASSQAGGNGPNEQFF. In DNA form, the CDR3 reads TGCGCCAGCAGCCAAGCGGGAGGTAACGGGCCGAATGAGCAGTTCTTC.